These 26 T cell receptor beta chains originate from one sample sequenced in a study of cytomegalovirus exposure and HLA in healthy donors. The PCR was carried out with 60 Vbeta primers and 13 Jbeta primers. TCRdb's table, derived via immunoSEQ multiplex PCR, lists solely in-frame clones and lacks some. The data hold approximately 150,000 clones, with roughly 66% observed a single time. The specimen sequenced was PBMCs. Receptor source: a woman aged 60 to 75 in good health and CMV-seronegative.

J is TRBJ2-1 and V is TRBV6-5, with 8 bases matching TRBD1. Germline CDR1 reads MNHEY; CDR2 reads SVGAGI. The ends lost 2 bases at V and 6 bases at J; junction bases unmatched: 3. The CDR3 consists of 14 residues. CDR3: CASSYDRGGNEQFF. CDR3 in DNA: TGTGCCAGCAGTTACGACAGGGGTGGCAATGAGCAGTTCTTC.

The rearrangement uses TRBV19 and TRBJ2-3; D might be TRBD2 (6 bases). This CDR3 comprises 15 residues. The V gene's germline CDR1 is LNHDA and CDR2 SQIVND (reference sequence). V lost 3 bases to trimming and J lost 6 bases, with 16 bases between them. As DNA, the CDR3 is TGTGCCAGTAGTATCGGGACTGTGGCCCGTGATACGCAGTATTTT. Amino acid sequence: CASSIGTVARDTQYF. Complete variable domain (other parts from reference TRBV19 and TRBJ2-3): DGGITQSPKYLFRKEGQNVTLSCEQNLNHDAMYWYRQDPGQGLRLIYYSQIVNDFQKGDIAEGYSVSREKKESFPLTVTSAQKNPTAFYLCASSIGTVARDTQYFGPGTRLTVL.

This clone was seen a few times. The rearrangement links TRBV5-1 to TRBJ1-1, with D unclear. This CDR3 spans 15 amino acids. Germline CDR1 SGHRS, CDR2 YFSETQ. Trimming took 0 bases from V and 1 from J, leaving 10 bases between them. CDR3 in DNA: TGCGCCAGCAGCTTGGTCCGAAAACAGAACACTGAAGCTTTCTTT. This encodes CASSLVRKQNTEAFF.

The chain links TRBV19 to TRBJ2-3, with a weak D call TRBD1 (5 bases). Trimming left V 8 bases short and J 5 bases short, with 14 bases between. Germline CDR1 is LNHDA and CDR2 is SQIVND (reference sequence). CDR3 length: 13 amino acids. The CDR3 DNA reads as TGTGCCAGTGCCCAGGGCTCGGTAGATACGCAGTATTTT. This codes for CASAQGSVDTQYF.

The genes are TRBV29-1 and TRBJ1-2; tentatively, D is TRBD1 (5 bases). The CDR3 sequence is 13 residues long. In germline, CDR1 is SQVTM, CDR2 ANQGSEA. V gave up 7 bases and J gave up 7 bases, with 19 bases separating them. This CDR3 is CSALNGQGFGYTF. The DNA for the CDR3 is TGCAGCGCCTTGAATGGTCAGGGTTTTGGCTACACCTTC.

The chain recombines TRBV11-2 with TRBJ2-3; D is perhaps TRBD1 (6 bases). Looked up from germline, CDR1 is SGHAT and CDR2 is FQNNGV. The V end was cut by 3 bases, the J end by 2 bases, with 9 bases between. The CDR3 is made up of 14 amino acids. CDR3 nucleotides: TGTGCCAGCAGCTTTCTGGGGGCCACAGATACGCAGTATTTT. This gives the protein CASSFLGATDTQYF.

The rearrangement joins TRBV6-1 to TRBJ2-3, with D unclear. This CDR3 comprises 14 residues. V was trimmed by 5 bases and J by 2 bases, leaving 11 bases between them. Germline V gives CDR1 MNHNS, CDR2 SASEGT. The CDR3 nucleotides read TGTGCCAGCAGTCTAGACCGGGTCACAGATACGCAGTATTTT. Translated, it gives CASSLDRVTDTQYF.

The chain has TRBV19 and TRBJ2-1; 11 positions agree with TRBD2. The CDR3 runs 14 residues. V lost 5 bases to trimming and J lost 9 bases; unmatched junction nucleotides: 6. CDR1 and CDR2 from the germline V gene are LNHDA and SQIVND (reference sequence). The CDR3 coding sequence is TGTGCCAGTAGTTTAGCGGGGGGGTCCGGTGAGCAGTTCTTC. It translates to CASSLAGGSGEQFF.

J is TRBJ2-7 and V is TRBV28; TRBD1 might be the D (6 bases). The CDR3 is 13 residues long. V lost 5 bases and J 1 base, leaving 9 bases between the germline ends. The germline gives CDR1 MDHEN, CDR2 SYDVKM. CDR3 amino acids: CASSLTGSYEQYF. The CDR3 DNA is TGTGCCAGCAGTCTGACAGGATCCTACGAGCAGTACTTC. Using reference TRBV28 and TRBJ2-7 for the parts outside the CDR3, the full variable domain is DVKVTQSSRYLVKRTGEKVFLECVQDMDHENMFWYRQDPGLGLRLIYFSYDVKMKEKGDIPEGYSVSREKKERFSLILESASTNQTSMYLCASSLTGSYEQYFGPGTRLTVT.

V usage is TRBV7-2 and J usage is TRBJ1-1; 7 bases are a match to TRBD1. With 3 bases clipped from V and 6 bases from J, the junction kept 7 bases outside the gene matches. This CDR3 has 14 amino acids. Germline CDR1 is SGHTA and CDR2 is FQGNSA. In nucleotides, the CDR3 is TGTGCCAGCAGCTTTAACAGGGGTTTGGCTGAAGCTTTCTTT. This sequence encodes CASSFNRGLAEAFF. The variable domain in full, completed from reference TRBV7-2 and TRBJ1-1, reads GAGVSQSPSNKVTEKGKDVELRCDPISGHTALYWYRQSLGQGLEFLIYFQGNSAPDKSGLPSDRFSAERTGGSVSTLTIQRTQQEDSAVYLCASSFNRGLAEAFFGQGTRLTVV.

The rearrangement uses TRBV28 and TRBJ1-5; 7 bases are a match to TRBD1. CDR3 length: 13 amino acids. Trimming took 5 bases from V and 8 from J; bases not matched to a gene: 6. The germline V gene encodes CDR1 MDHEN and CDR2 SYDVKM. In DNA, the CDR3 is TGTGCCAGCAGTCCGACAGGGCGTAAGCCCCAGCATTTT. This sequence encodes CASSPTGRKPQHF.

On this clone: The final CDR3 position lacks the conserved phenylalanine or tryptophan, pointing to a likely read error. This chain connects TRBV19 to TRBJ2-7; weak D call: TRBD1 (5 bases). CDR3 length equals 17 residues. The germline CDR1 and CDR2 sequences are LNHDA and SQIVND (reference sequence). Trimming took off 3 bases at V and 2 bases at J, with 20 bases between the two ends. CDR3 region: CASSISTVGYRAYEQYL. The CDR3 DNA reads as TGTGCCAGTAGTATTTCGACAGTGGGGTATCGCGCCTACGAGCAGTACCTC.

This chain joins TRBV5-1 and TRBJ2-5, with a tentative D call TRBD1 (6 bases). The assigned J gene may be wrong: the sequence end matches TRBJ2-7 better. CDR1 is SGHRS and CDR2 is YFSETQ in the germline V gene. There are 14 residues in the CDR3. The CDR3 spells CASSLDRAGYEQYF. CDR3 nucleotides: TGCGCCAGCAGCTTGGACAGGGCTGGGTACGAGCAGTACTTC.

This chain links TRBV13 with TRBJ1-2; 8 positions match TRBD1. Trimming cost V 1 base and J 8 bases; bases outside gene matches: 12. The CDR3 extends over 16 amino acids. Germline V lookup: CDR1 PRHDT, CDR2 FYEKMQ (reference sequence). The chain's CDR3 is CASSLARRQGAGGYTF. The CDR3 nucleotides are TGTGCCAGCAGCTTAGCGCGGCGGCAGGGGGCGGGGGGCTACACCTTC.

DNA for the CDR3: TGTGCCAGCAGATGGCGAGGGCAGGCCTATGGCTACACCTTC. It codes for CASRWRGQAYGYTF. This rearrangement joins TRBV5-8 to TRBJ1-2; D not certain. With 5 bases removed from V and 4 bases from J, the gap between germline ends came to 15 bases. The CDR3 is 14 amino acids. CDR1 and CDR2 (germline): SGHTS, YDEGEE.

J is TRBJ2-7 and V is TRBV6-1; D is unresolved. CDR3 length: 18 amino acids. V was trimmed by 0 bases and J by 0 bases, leaving 18 bases between them. Germline CDR1 reads MNHNS; CDR2 reads SASEGT. The CDR3 spells CASSEAPTSWASSYEQYF. The DNA of the CDR3 is TGTGCCAGCAGTGAAGCACCAACCTCTTGGGCGAGCTCCTACGAGCAGTACTTC.

V is TRBV10-3 and J is TRBJ1-2, with 7 bases matching TRBD1. V trimming: 8 bases; J trimming: 5 bases; junction bases outside the gene matches: 5. This CDR3 comprises 12 residues. CDR1 and CDR2 (germline): ENHRY, SYGVKD. The CDR3 DNA reads TGTGCCATCGCCGGGACAGCTTATGGCTACACCTTC. Protein: CAIAGTAYGYTF.

The V gene is TRBV19, the J gene TRBJ2-1; 11 bases align to TRBD2. Germline-derived CDR1 and CDR2 are LNHDA and SQIVND (reference sequence). The V and J ends lost 3 bases and 4 bases, in that order; junction bases with no gene match: 8. This CDR3 has 17 amino acids. DNA of the CDR3: TGTGCCAGTAGTATTCGGGCTAGCGGGGGGATATACAATGAGCAGTTCTTC. Protein product: CASSIRASGGIYNEQFF.

The gene calls are TRBV7-9 and TRBJ1-5; D remains ambiguous. Trimming cost V 3 bases and J 1 base, with 7 bases left between them. There are 14 residues in the CDR3. Germline V CDR1 and CDR2: SEHNR, FQNEAQ (reference sequence). CDR3 sequence reads: CASSFGSSNQPQHF. The CDR3 region has the DNA TGTGCCAGCAGCTTCGGGTCAAGCAATCAGCCCCAGCATTTT.

This sequence joins TRBV7-9 and TRBJ2-3; D perhaps matches TRBD1 (6 bases). The CDR3 extends over 15 amino acids. The germline V gene has CDR1 SEHNR and CDR2 FQNEAQ (reference sequence). Trimming shortened V by 3 bases and J by 2 bases, and 12 bases separated the two germline ends. CDR3 residues: CASSFGTSFTDTQYF. The CDR3 bases are TGTGCCAGCAGCTTCGGGACATCTTTCACAGATACGCAGTATTTT.

The J gene is TRBJ2-7, the V gene TRBV28; 11 bases line up with TRBD1. The CDR3 has 16 residues. Germline V gene data show CDR1 as MDHEN and CDR2 as SYDVKM. The V gene end was trimmed by 7 bases and the J gene end by 7 bases; junction bases not matched to a gene: 15. CDR3 sequence (DNA): TGTGCCAGCATGGTGCACCCAGGACAGGGGGCCGGGGAGCAGTACTTC. It specifies CASMVHPGQGAGEQYF. The variable domain in full, completed from reference TRBV28 and TRBJ2-7, reads DVKVTQSSRYLVKRTGEKVFLECVQDMDHENMFWYRQDPGLGLRLIYFSYDVKMKEKGDIPEGYSVSREKKERFSLILESASTNQTSMYLCASMVHPGQGAGEQYFGPGTRLTVT.

This clone has only a few counts. This chain uses TRBV10-3 with TRBJ2-5; 9 positions agree with TRBD1. Germline V gene data show CDR1 as ENHRY and CDR2 as SYGVKD. The V segment lost 4 bases and the J segment 4 bases; nucleotides outside the gene matches: 10. The CDR3 loop spans 16 amino acids. The CDR3 protein is CAISAGTGRVGETQYF. CDR3 DNA: TGTGCCATCAGTGCCGGGACAGGGCGGGTGGGAGAGACCCAGTACTTC.

This clone appeared once. This chain joins TRBV27 and TRBJ1-5; no clear D gene. The better agreement between TRBJ2-3 and the DNA end casts doubt on the J call. This CDR3 has 15 residues. CDR1 and CDR2 from the germline V gene are MNHEY and SMNVEV (reference sequence). CDR3 coding DNA: TGTGCCAGCAGTCCCCGCCTTTATAGCAATCAGCCCCAGTATTTT. Translation gives CASSPRLYSNQPQYF.

This clone has more than one count but fewer than ten. This chain joins TRBV5-6 and TRBJ1-1, with 8 bases identical to TRBD1. With 3 bases clipped from V and 5 bases from J, the junction kept 12 bases outside the gene matches. The V gene's germline CDR1 is SGHDT and CDR2 YYEEEE. The CDR3 extends over 16 amino acids. The CDR3 sequence is CASSSRGLIGGTEAFF. As DNA, the CDR3 is TGTGCCAGCAGCTCCAGGGGGCTCATAGGAGGTACTGAAGCTTTCTTT.

This chain links TRBV10-2 with TRBJ2-1; TRBD2 agrees at 9 bases. V shed 3 bases and J 7 bases; nucleotides not matched to a gene: 7. Germline V gives CDR1 WSHSY, CDR2 SAAADI. The CDR3 covers 15 residues. The CDR3 loop is CASSDSGLARNEQFF. In DNA form, the CDR3 reads TGCGCCAGCAGTGATTCTGGACTAGCGAGGAATGAGCAGTTCTTC.

The rearrangement joins TRBV7-9 to TRBJ1-3; weak D call: TRBD1 (6 bases). CDR3 length equals 15 residues. From germline, CDR1 is SEHNR and CDR2 FQNEAQ (reference sequence). V lost 5 bases and J 0 bases, leaving 11 bases between the germline ends. The CDR3 loop reads CASSRQASSGNTIYF. CDR3 DNA: TGTGCCAGCAGCCGACAGGCTAGCTCTGGAAACACCATATATTTT.